These T cell receptor beta chains were read from a single sample in a study of vaccination effects on CD4 cells after COVID-19. No antigens are known for them. TCRdb keeps only in-frame clones here, not all; method: immunoSEQ multiplex PCR. The data hold some 65,000 clones, with about 72% observed a single time. Sample: CD4+ T cells from PBMCs cultured with HCoV-NL63 spike peptides, taken before COVID-19 vaccination. Source of these receptors: a human donor who received a COVID-19 vaccine. CDR3s include the opening cysteine and the closing phenylalanine or tryptophan. Each record gives: CDR3 protein, CDR3 DNA, D gene, J gene, clone size, V gene. A D gene is named only where the DNA matches it firmly. Not every row has a clone size; where given, it reads once, few, many or a size class.

CDR3 protein: CASSLARGGNTIYF
CDR3 DNA: TGTGCCAGCAGCTTGGCTAGGGGCGGAAACACCATATATTTT
D gene: NA
J gene: TRBJ1-3
clone size: NA
V gene: TRBV5-6

CDR3 protein: CASSLDRHTYGYTF
CDR3 DNA: TGCGCCAGCAGCTTGGACAGGCATACCTATGGCTACACCTTC
D gene: NA
J gene: TRBJ1-2
clone size: NA
V gene: TRBV5-1

CDR3 protein: CASSLELKDTIYF
CDR3 DNA: TGTGCCAGCAGCTTGGAACTGAAGGACACCATATATTTT
D gene: NA
J gene: TRBJ1-3
clone size: few
V gene: TRBV5-6

CDR3 protein: CASTATLNTGELFF
CDR3 DNA: TGTGCCAGCACCGCGACTCTAAACACCGGGGAGCTGTTTTTT
D gene: NA
J gene: TRBJ2-2
clone size: many
V gene: TRBV6-5

CDR3 protein: CASTNSGGPNTGELFF
CDR3 DNA: TGTGCCAGTACCAATAGCGGGGGCCCGAACACCGGGGAGCTGTTTTTT
D gene: TRBD2
J gene: TRBJ2-2
clone size: NA
V gene: TRBV19

CDR3 protein: CASSLGPGIDQPQHF
CDR3 DNA: TGTGCCAGCAGCTTAGGGCCAGGGATCGATCAGCCCCAGCATTTT
D gene: NA
J gene: TRBJ1-5
clone size: NA
V gene: TRBV7-8

CDR3 protein: CASSSPGQNQPQHF
CDR3 DNA: TGTGCCAGCAGTAGTCCGGGACAGAATCAGCCCCAGCATTTT
D gene: TRBD1
J gene: TRBJ1-5
clone size: once
V gene: TRBV27

CDR3 protein: CAWSVLRRRSYNSPLHF
CDR3 DNA: TGTGCCTGGAGTGTCTTGAGAAGGCGCTCCTATAATTCACCCCTCCACTTT
D gene: NA
J gene: TRBJ1-6
clone size: NA
V gene: TRBV30

CDR3 protein: CASSPGSGNTIYF
CDR3 DNA: TGTGCCAGCTCACCAGGGTCTGGAAACACCATATATTTT
D gene: NA
J gene: TRBJ1-3
clone size: NA
V gene: TRBV18

CDR3 protein: CSASDGVRVNQPQHF
CDR3 DNA: TGCAGTGCTAGTGACGGGGTACGTGTGAATCAGCCCCAGCATTTT
D gene: NA
J gene: TRBJ1-5
clone size: NA
V gene: TRBV20-1

CDR3 protein: CSASTGVEGTF
CDR3 DNA: TGCAGTGCTAGTACCGGTGTTGAGGGTACCTTC
D gene: NA
J gene: TRBJ1-2
clone size: NA
V gene: TRBV20-1

CDR3 protein: CASSLWEGGQTQYF
CDR3 DNA: TGTGCCAGCAGCTTGTGGGAGGGGGGTCAGACCCAGTACTTC
D gene: NA
J gene: TRBJ2-5
clone size: once
V gene: TRBV7-9

CDR3 protein: CAWSVLLGEQFF
CDR3 DNA: TGTGCCTGGAGTGTACTTCTAGGTGAGCAGTTCTTC
D gene: NA
J gene: TRBJ2-1
clone size: NA
V gene: TRBV30

CDR3 protein: CASRISPGAKETQYF
CDR3 DNA: TGTGCCAGCAGGATTTCCCCAGGGGCGAAAGAGACCCAGTACTTC
D gene: NA
J gene: TRBJ2-5
clone size: once
V gene: TRBV2

CDR3 protein: CASSPPGGSWQPQHF
CDR3 DNA: TGTGCCAGCAGTCCCCCCGGGGGGTCCTGGCAGCCCCAGCATTTT
D gene: NA
J gene: TRBJ1-5
clone size: once
V gene: TRBV28

CDR3 protein: CASSYVAATNQPQHF
CDR3 DNA: TGTGCCAGCAGTTACGTGGCAGCGACTAATCAGCCCCAGCATTTT
D gene: NA
J gene: TRBJ1-5
clone size: NA
V gene: TRBV6-2/TRBV6-3

CDR3 protein: CSVVWTLNTEAFF
CDR3 DNA: TGCAGCGTTGTGTGGACGCTGAACACTGAAGCTTTCTTT
D gene: NA
J gene: TRBJ1-1
clone size: NA
V gene: TRBV29-1

CDR3 protein: CASSVQGFSSGANVLTF
CDR3 DNA: TGTGCCAGCAGCGTCCAGGGTTTTTCTTCTGGGGCCAACGTCCTGACTTTC
D gene: NA
J gene: TRBJ2-6
clone size: NA
V gene: TRBV9

CDR3 protein: CASSQGPLGSGNTIYF
CDR3 DNA: TGCGCCAGCAGCCAAGGTCCCCTGGGGTCTGGAAACACCATATATTTT
D gene: NA
J gene: TRBJ1-3
clone size: once
V gene: TRBV4-1

CDR3 protein: CASSLGLDQPQHF
CDR3 DNA: TGCGCCAGCAGCCTGGGACTGGACCAGCCCCAGCATTTT
D gene: NA
J gene: TRBJ1-5
clone size: NA
V gene: TRBV5-1

CDR3 protein: CASSGRANVLTF
CDR3 DNA: TGTGCCAGCAGTGGCCGGGCCAACGTCCTGACTTTC
D gene: NA
J gene: TRBJ2-6
clone size: NA
V gene: TRBV6-6

CDR3 protein: CASSQGTGSTEAFF
CDR3 DNA: TGTGCCAGCAGCCAGGGGACAGGGAGCACTGAAGCTTTCTTT
D gene: TRBD1
J gene: TRBJ1-1
clone size: few
V gene: TRBV7-9

CDR3 protein: CASSPPLIWDTEAFF
CDR3 DNA: TGTGCCAGCAGCCCCCCCTTAATCTGGGACACTGAAGCTTTCTTT
D gene: NA
J gene: TRBJ1-1
clone size: NA
V gene: TRBV9

CDR3 protein: CASSGGATNEKLFF
CDR3 DNA: TGTGCCAGCAGCGGGGGGGCAACTAATGAAAAACTGTTTTTT
D gene: NA
J gene: TRBJ1-4
clone size: few
V gene: TRBV11-2

CDR3 protein: CASSIVGGASPEAFF
CDR3 DNA: TGTGCCAGTAGTATAGTAGGGGGGGCGAGTCCTGAAGCTTTCTTT
D gene: NA
J gene: TRBJ1-1
clone size: NA
V gene: TRBV19

CDR3 protein: CASCSSGGEKTQYF
CDR3 DNA: TGTGCCAGCTGTTCGAGCGGGGGGGAGAAGACCCAGTACTTC
D gene: TRBD2
J gene: TRBJ2-5
clone size: NA
V gene: TRBV6-5

CDR3 protein: CASRQGGNGETQYF
CDR3 DNA: TGTGCCAGCAGACAAGGGGGTAATGGTGAGACCCAGTACTTC
D gene: NA
J gene: TRBJ2-5
clone size: NA
V gene: TRBV28

CDR3 protein: CASSLWGGGRDYGYTF
CDR3 DNA: TGTGCCAGCAGTTTATGGGGTGGGGGCAGGGACTATGGCTACACCTTC
D gene: NA
J gene: TRBJ1-2
clone size: NA
V gene: TRBV27

CDR3 protein: CSVSVGVGADTQYF
CDR3 DNA: TGCAGCGTTTCCGTCGGGGTCGGGGCAGATACGCAGTATTTT
D gene: NA
J gene: TRBJ2-3
clone size: NA
V gene: TRBV29-1

CDR3 protein: CASSLGEGSPLHF
CDR3 DNA: TGTGCCAGCAGTCTGGGGGAGGGTTCACCCCTCCACTTT
D gene: NA
J gene: TRBJ1-6
clone size: NA
V gene: TRBV12-3/TRBV12-4

CDR3 protein: CASSVDRGIGYTF
CDR3 DNA: TGTGCCAGCAGCGTTGACAGGGGGATCGGCTACACCTTC
D gene: TRBD1
J gene: TRBJ1-2
clone size: NA
V gene: TRBV5-6

CDR3 protein: CASSFNGGRDTDTQYF
CDR3 DNA: TGTGCCAGCAGTTTCAACGGGGGGCGGGACACAGATACGCAGTATTTT
D gene: NA
J gene: TRBJ2-3
clone size: NA
V gene: TRBV28

CDR3 protein: CASSLQPPGQRNYGYTF
CDR3 DNA: TGCGCCAGCAGCTTGCAGCCACCGGGACAGAGGAACTATGGCTACACCTTC
D gene: TRBD1
J gene: TRBJ1-2
clone size: few
V gene: TRBV5-1

CDR3 protein: CASSPNTDTQYF
CDR3 DNA: TGTGCCAGCAGCCCTAACACAGATACGCAGTATTTT
D gene: NA
J gene: TRBJ2-3
clone size: NA
V gene: TRBV7-3

CDR3 protein: CASSQGGAYNSPLHF
CDR3 DNA: TGCGCCAGCAGCCAAGGTGGGGCCTATAATTCACCCCTCCACTTT
D gene: NA
J gene: TRBJ1-6
clone size: NA
V gene: TRBV4-1

CDR3 protein: CASRASTGNQETQYF
CDR3 DNA: TGTGCCAGCAGGGCGAGTACGGGGAACCAAGAGACCCAGTACTTC
D gene: NA
J gene: TRBJ2-5
clone size: NA
V gene: TRBV7-2

CDR3 protein: CASSADREDTQYF
CDR3 DNA: TGTGCCAGCAGCGCGGACAGGGAAGATACGCAGTATTTT
D gene: TRBD1
J gene: TRBJ2-3
clone size: NA
V gene: TRBV5-4

CDR3 protein: CASSPDRAGANVLTF
CDR3 DNA: TGTGCCAGCTCACCAGACAGGGCTGGGGCCAACGTCCTGACTTTC
D gene: TRBD1
J gene: TRBJ2-6
clone size: few
V gene: TRBV18

CDR3 protein: CASSLAGQLDEQFF
CDR3 DNA: TGTGCCAGCAGCTTAGCGGGACAGCTAGATGAGCAGTTCTTC
D gene: TRBD1
J gene: TRBJ2-1
clone size: NA
V gene: TRBV11-3

CDR3 protein: CASRPSRTGHSGNTIYF
CDR3 DNA: TGCGCCAGCAGACCTAGCCGGACAGGACACTCTGGAAACACCATATATTTT
D gene: TRBD1
J gene: TRBJ1-3
clone size: NA
V gene: TRBV23-1

CDR3 protein: CASSLRSGGRGYTF
CDR3 DNA: TGCGCCAGCAGCCTGAGGTCCGGCGGCAGGGGCTACACCTTC
D gene: NA
J gene: TRBJ1-2
clone size: few
V gene: TRBV5-1

CDR3 protein: CASSSGLAGGKQFF
CDR3 DNA: TGTGCCAGCAGCTCAGGACTAGCGGGGGGCAAGCAGTTCTTC
D gene: TRBD2
J gene: TRBJ2-1
clone size: NA
V gene: TRBV7-3

CDR3 protein: CASSTTRTGGYGYTF
CDR3 DNA: TGTGCCAGTAGTACCACCCGGACAGGGGGCTATGGCTACACCTTC
D gene: TRBD1
J gene: TRBJ1-2
clone size: few
V gene: TRBV19

CDR3 protein: CASSLYQETQYF
CDR3 DNA: TGTGCCAGCAGCCTATATCAAGAGACCCAGTACTTC
D gene: NA
J gene: TRBJ2-5
clone size: NA
V gene: TRBV28

CDR3 protein: CASSLYGPGQGAVSTGELFF
CDR3 DNA: TGCGCCAGCAGCTTGTATGGTCCGGGACAGGGGGCGGTCTCCACCGGGGAGCTGTTTTTT
D gene: TRBD1
J gene: TRBJ2-2
clone size: NA
V gene: TRBV5-1

CDR3 protein: CASSNPGGLNTEAFF
CDR3 DNA: TGCGCCAGCAGCAACCCAGGGGGTTTGAACACTGAAGCTTTCTTT
D gene: TRBD1
J gene: TRBJ1-1
clone size: NA
V gene: TRBV5-1

CDR3 protein: CASSLGGIQRETQYF
CDR3 DNA: TGTGCCAGCAGCTTAGGGGGTATCCAGAGGGAGACCCAGTACTTC
D gene: NA
J gene: TRBJ2-5
clone size: NA
V gene: TRBV7-3

CDR3 protein: CASRKKGQGGTEAFF
CDR3 DNA: TGTGCCAGCAGAAAAAAAGGACAGGGGGGTACTGAAGCTTTCTTT
D gene: TRBD1
J gene: TRBJ1-1
clone size: NA
V gene: TRBV6-5